What follows is one T cell receptor beta chain and its context. Germline V gene data show CDR1 as SGHTA and CDR2 as FQGNSA. V lost 2 bases to trimming and J lost 3 bases; unmatched junction nucleotides: 12. The CDR3 totals 18 residues. PCR involved 60 Vbeta and 13 Jbeta primers. Data came from immunoSEQ multiplex PCR; TCRdb stores just in-frame clones and leaves some out. The table records approximately 150,000 clones, around four fifths of them present only once. This sample was taken from a study of cytomegalovirus exposure and HLA in healthy donors. The clonotype was recovered from a woman between 45 and 60 years old in good health and CMV-seronegative. The source material was PBMCs. V is TRBV7-2 and J is TRBJ1-2, with 10 bases identical to TRBD1. CDR3 residues: CASSLQTGGAERDYGYTF. The CDR3 nucleotides read TGTGCCAGCAGCTTACAGACAGGGGGCGCTGAGCGGGACTATGGCTACACCTTC.